Listed here are 13 T cell receptor beta chains from one sample, sequenced in a study of shared clonotypes between healthy human individuals. Naive-designated CD8 cells lacked CD45RO, were positively enriched for CCR7, and omitted terminally differentiated effector memory CD45RA+ cells. The data were produced by immunoSEQ multiplex PCR, yet TCRdb's version contains in-frame clones alone and is incomplete. The table includes approximately 600,000 clones, roughly 96% detected once. Sequences were obtained from naive CD8+ T cells sorted from blood. The receptor source for this set is a woman aged 25 to 39 in good health.

The chain recombines TRBV7-8 with TRBJ2-7; D remains ambiguous. CDR3 length: 15 amino acids. Germline CDR1 SGHVS, CDR2 FQNEAQ. The V end was cut by 5 bases, the J end by 5 bases, with 19 bases between. The CDR3 DNA reads TGTGCCAGCAGCCCCCTGAGTCGACCTGGCCACGAGCAGTACTTC. Translation: CASSPLSRPGHEQYF.

This rearrangement joins TRBV4-2 to TRBJ1-2; D is perhaps TRBD1 (5 bases). This CDR3 region has 13 residues. V was pared by 0 bases and J by 7 bases, with 9 bases between. Per germline, CDR1 LGHNA and CDR2 YNFKEQ. The CDR3 loop reads CASSQESGPGYTF. In nucleotides, the CDR3 is TGTGCCAGCAGCCAAGAGTCGGGGCCTGGCTACACCTTC.

V gene TRBV5-1 combines with J gene TRBJ2-7, with D perhaps TRBD1 (5 bases). Germline loops: CDR1 SGHRS, CDR2 YFSETQ. CDR3 length: 12 amino acids. Deletions cut 4 bases from V and 3 bases from J, with 8 bases between. The chain's CDR3 is CASSTDSYEQYF. CDR3 DNA: TGCGCCAGCAGCACCGACAGCTACGAGCAGTACTTC.

The chain couples TRBV5-6 to TRBJ2-7, with D possibly being TRBD1 or TRBD2 (6 bases each). Looked up from germline, CDR1 is SGHDT and CDR2 is YYEEEE. With 3 bases removed from V and 0 bases from J, the gap between germline ends came to 19 bases. The CDR3 runs to 17 residues. CDR3 DNA sequence: TGTGCCAGCAGCTCTACGGGGGCGGGTCCTATCTCCTACGAGCAGTACTTC. Translated: CASSSTGAGPISYEQYF.

This chain uses TRBV7-8 with TRBJ2-7; unclear D gene. Germline V gene data show CDR1 as SGHVS and CDR2 as FQNEAQ. V lost 5 bases to trimming and J lost 2 bases, with 13 bases between them. This CDR3 spans 14 amino acids. The CDR3 DNA reads as TGTGCCAGCAGCCACGGTGGGATTACCTACGAGCAGTACTTC. This gives the protein CASSHGGITYEQYF.

This chain links TRBV9 with TRBJ2-1, with 11 bases that match TRBD2. V lost 3 bases, J lost 8 bases, and 13 bases stayed unmatched. Germline loops: CDR1 SGDLS, CDR2 YYNGEE. The CDR3 has 17 residues. The CDR3 nucleotides are TGTGCCAGCAGCGCGCCAGGTACTAGCGGGAGAATCGATGAGCAGTTCTTC. Translating gives CASSAPGTSGRIDEQFF.

The chain combines TRBV6-1 with TRBJ2-7; D is unresolved. V shed 1 base and J shed 6 bases, with 13 bases lying between them. This CDR3 comprises 14 residues. From germline, CDR1 is MNHNS and CDR2 SASEGT. As DNA, the CDR3 is TGTGCCAGCAGTGAAGTGGTTGGATTGGCCGAGCAGTACTTC. This codes for CASSEVVGLAEQYF.

The chain employs TRBV11-2 and TRBJ1-2, with D uncertain. V gave up 1 base and J gave up 7 bases, with 10 bases separating them. The CDR3 spans 13 residues. CDR1 SGHAT and CDR2 FQNNGV come from the germline V gene. CDR3 nucleotides: TGTGCCAGCAGCTTAGGGGGTGGTTCTGGCTACACCTTC. This codes for CASSLGGGSGYTF.

The gene calls are TRBV4-1 and TRBJ1-4; D is uncertain. The CDR3 totals 11 residues. CDR1 and CDR2 from the germline V gene are MGHRA and YSYEKL. V was shortened by 3 bases and J by 7 bases, with 3 bases between the two germline ends. The CDR3 here is CASSQGEKLFF. CDR3 coding DNA: TGCGCCAGCAGCCAGGGTGAAAAACTGTTTTTT.

The rearrangement joins TRBV5-1 to TRBJ2-5; D might be TRBD1 (6 bases). CDR3 length: 14 residues. In germline, CDR1 is SGHRS, CDR2 YFSETQ. V was pared by 3 bases and J by 5 bases, with 14 bases between. The CDR3 here is CASSWGLAGETQYF. The CDR3 nucleotides read TGCGCCAGCAGCTGGGGGCTAGCAGGGGAGACCCAGTACTTC.

The gene calls are TRBV5-1 and TRBJ2-1; 7 bases are a match to TRBD2. This CDR3 contains 15 residues. The V gene end was trimmed by 4 bases and the J gene end by 5 bases; junction bases not matched to a gene: 9. CDR1 and CDR2 from the germline V gene are SGHRS and YFSETQ. This chain's CDR3 is CASSPTGTTNNEQFF. CDR3 DNA sequence: TGCGCCAGCAGCCCGACCGGGACTACCAACAATGAGCAGTTCTTC.

The rearrangement uses TRBV9 and TRBJ2-3, with D tentatively TRBD2 (5 bases). Trimming removed 3 bases at V and 0 bases at J, with 11 bases between. The CDR3 is 15 amino acids. Germline CDR1 and CDR2: SGDLS and YYNGEE. The CDR3 region has the DNA TGTGCCAGCAGCGCCGGACTGGCCAGCACAGATACGCAGTATTTT. It specifies CASSAGLASTDTQYF.

The chain recombines TRBV6-5 with TRBJ1-1; tentative D call: TRBD1 (6 bases). Deletions cut 4 bases from V and 3 bases from J, with 12 bases between. This CDR3 spans 14 amino acids. From germline, CDR1 is MNHEY and CDR2 SVGAGI. CDR3 nucleotides: TGTGCCAGCAGTTTGGCAGGGGCCGACACTGAAGCTTTCTTT. Translating gives CASSLAGADTEAFF.